This TCR beta chain was identified during a study of response to subunit inactivated influenza vaccine. General study points: It was the authors' suggestion that each seasonal influenza vaccination recruits few new T cells.

The sample holds a few counts of this clonotype. Antigen specificity is unknown. CDR1 is SGHAT, CDR2 FQNNGV, per germline. V lost 5 bases, J lost 8 bases, and 16 bases lay in between. The CDR3 is 14 amino acids. TCRdb re-called the RT-PCR reads through MiXCR, storing one row per CDR3 protein. The repertoire has hundreds of thousands of distinct CDR3 sequences, around 14% of them found once; the top ten carry under 14%. The TCR sequence derives from a man aged 50 to 60 who received an inactivated influenza vaccine. V and J are TRBV11-2 and TRBJ2-1; TRBD2 is a possible D gene (5 bases). Material: PBMCs from blood, obtained 11 to 12 days after vaccination. CDR3 in amino acids: CASSPSPGADEQFF. In DNA, the CDR3 is TGTGCCAGCAGCCCCAGCCCTGGAGCGGATGAGCAGTTCTTC.